There are many counts of the clone carrying this T cell receptor (beta chain). V was cut by 4 bases and J by 3 bases, with 15 bases left in between. The CDR3 sequence is 15 residues long. From germline, CDR1 is KGHDR and CDR2 SFDVKD. This sample is drawn from a study of Graves' ophthalmopathy and Graves' hyperthyroidism. Transcripts of RNA were the source for amplifying TCR beta CDR3 regions. An initial RT-PCR round employing HTBI primers preceded a second-round multiplex PCR. MiXCR, run by TCRdb on the multiplex PCR reads, gives a single entry per CDR3 protein. The sample gives some 160,000 distinct CDR3 sequences, under 45% of which show up once; about 9.5% is in the top ten.

The material sequenced was peripheral blood. The chain recombines TRBV24-1 with TRBJ2-7; D is undetermined. The clonotype comes from a man aged 25 to 40 with Graves' ophthalmopathy. The CDR3 DNA reads as TGTGCCACCAGTGACGCTGGGAATTCGGACTACGAGCAGTACTTC. Protein: CATSDAGNSDYEQYF.